A selection of T cell receptor beta chains follows, all from one sample in a study of T cells expressing NK-cell markers. TCRdb reanalyzed the 5' RACE reads and collapses them to one entry per CDR3 protein, without DNA. Its listing shows about 260,000 distinct CDR3 sequences. Sample: blood T cells: a sorted CD56 or NKG2C T cell subset, CD4+ or CD8+ T cells, or bulk PBMC T cells (not recorded which). These receptor sequences come from a woman aged 18-69 years in good health. The CDR3 runs from the conserved cysteine through the conserved F or W. The order of the fields is CDR3 length, J gene, V gene, CDR3 protein.

CDR3 length: 15
J gene: TRBJ1-1
V gene: TRBV7-2
CDR3 protein: CASSRLRGASTEAFF

CDR3 length: 16
J gene: TRBJ2-2
V gene: TRBV5-1
CDR3 protein: CASSPLTEINTGELFF

CDR3 length: 13
J gene: TRBJ2-1
V gene: TRBV20-1
CDR3 protein: CSARGDHYNEQFF

CDR3 length: 14
J gene: TRBJ1-5
V gene: TRBV29-1
CDR3 protein: CSVGDRGWNQPQHF

CDR3 length: 14
J gene: TRBJ2-2
V gene: TRBV24-1
CDR3 protein: CATSDPSTVGELFF

CDR3 length: 11
J gene: TRBJ2-1
V gene: TRBV29-1
CDR3 protein: CSGGPYNEQFF

CDR3 length: 13
J gene: TRBJ1-2
V gene: TRBV12-3/TRBV12-4
CDR3 protein: CASSLVDIYGYTF

CDR3 length: 13
J gene: TRBJ2-7
V gene: TRBV6-2/TRBV6-3
CDR3 protein: CASRRRGPYEQYF

CDR3 length: 15
J gene: TRBJ2-3
V gene: TRBV10-3
CDR3 protein: CAIEGGQGGTDTQYF

CDR3 length: 13
J gene: TRBJ1-2
V gene: TRBV11-2
CDR3 protein: CASSLTVNYGYTF

CDR3 length: 12
J gene: TRBJ2-1
V gene: TRBV10-3
CDR3 protein: CAIGTGGGEQFF

CDR3 length: 13
J gene: TRBJ2-1
V gene: TRBV2
CDR3 protein: CASSRQGRMDQFF

CDR3 length: 16
J gene: TRBJ1-5
V gene: TRBV23-1
CDR3 protein: CASSPQRSRCNQPQHF

CDR3 length: 13
J gene: TRBJ2-3
V gene: TRBV7-8
CDR3 protein: CASSLGLLDTQYF

CDR3 length: 14
J gene: TRBJ2-1
V gene: TRBV20-1
CDR3 protein: CSASSGGSAGEQFF

CDR3 length: 15
J gene: TRBJ2-3
V gene: TRBV14
CDR3 protein: CASSPRLASTDTQYF

CDR3 length: 15
J gene: TRBJ2-5
V gene: TRBV7-2
CDR3 protein: CASSRRAGGPETQYF

CDR3 length: 14
J gene: TRBJ2-6
V gene: TRBV20-1
CDR3 protein: CSAMGGQGANVLTF

CDR3 length: 13
J gene: TRBJ1-1
V gene: TRBV10-3
CDR3 protein: CAISALGGLEAFF

CDR3 length: 13
J gene: TRBJ2-2
V gene: TRBV7-2
CDR3 protein: CASSLSVPGELFF

CDR3 length: 13
J gene: TRBJ2-5
V gene: TRBV6-2/TRBV6-3
CDR3 protein: CASSYDLQETQYF

CDR3 length: 14
J gene: TRBJ2-5
V gene: TRBV10-3
CDR3 protein: CAIRDLEGAETQYF

CDR3 length: 11
J gene: TRBJ2-1
V gene: TRBV10-3
CDR3 protein: CAIRSLGEQFF

CDR3 length: 14
J gene: TRBJ1-6
V gene: TRBV20-1
CDR3 protein: CSAHRGPYNSPLHF

CDR3 length: 15
J gene: TRBJ2-7
V gene: TRBV9
CDR3 protein: CASSVGWGASYEQYF

CDR3 length: 13
J gene: TRBJ1-2
V gene: TRBV12-3/TRBV12-4
CDR3 protein: CATRSRWIGGYTF

CDR3 length: 14
J gene: TRBJ2-2
V gene: TRBV5-1
CDR3 protein: CASKAIQNTGELFF

CDR3 length: 16
J gene: TRBJ2-5
V gene: TRBV18
CDR3 protein: CASSLTSGNSGETQYF

CDR3 length: 15
J gene: TRBJ2-5
V gene: TRBV7-2
CDR3 protein: CASSVGGGRQETQYF

CDR3 length: 15
J gene: TRBJ2-3
V gene: TRBV5-1
CDR3 protein: CASSLEGGQTDTQYF

CDR3 length: 15
J gene: TRBJ2-1
V gene: TRBV20-1
CDR3 protein: CSARDTQRGYNEQFF

CDR3 length: 16
J gene: TRBJ2-1
V gene: TRBV20-1
CDR3 protein: CSARDRQSPRNNEQFF

CDR3 length: 17
J gene: TRBJ2-1
V gene: TRBV7-8
CDR3 protein: CASSPKLTSGAYNEQFF

CDR3 length: 14
J gene: TRBJ1-6
V gene: TRBV5-5
CDR3 protein: CASSLDLDRSPLHF

CDR3 length: 15
J gene: TRBJ2-1
V gene: TRBV5-4
CDR3 protein: CASRRPGGSYNEQFF

CDR3 length: 11
J gene: TRBJ2-1
V gene: TRBV11-2
CDR3 protein: CASSRGGPQFF

CDR3 length: 16
J gene: TRBJ2-3
V gene: TRBV7-2
CDR3 protein: CASRAGTYTSTDTQYF

CDR3 length: 14
J gene: TRBJ2-4
V gene: TRBV12-3/TRBV12-4
CDR3 protein: CASKDSLAKNIQYF

CDR3 length: 14
J gene: TRBJ2-7
V gene: TRBV7-8
CDR3 protein: CASSLGLAGPKQYF

CDR3 length: 15
J gene: TRBJ2-2
V gene: TRBV6-1
CDR3 protein: CASSRNRGAAGELFF

CDR3 length: 13
J gene: TRBJ2-1
V gene: TRBV12-3/TRBV12-4
CDR3 protein: CASSSGLASEQFF

CDR3 length: 12
J gene: TRBJ2-7
V gene: TRBV30
CDR3 protein: CAWSVGNYEQYF

CDR3 length: 12
J gene: TRBJ2-5
V gene: TRBV29-1
CDR3 protein: CSVREAQETQYF

CDR3 length: 13
J gene: TRBJ2-5
V gene: TRBV20-1
CDR3 protein: CSAEGGSGGTQYF

CDR3 length: 12
J gene: TRBJ2-1
V gene: TRBV29-1
CDR3 protein: CSASGTRHEQFF

CDR3 length: 15
J gene: TRBJ2-2
V gene: TRBV5-5
CDR3 protein: CASRAAHLNTGELFF

CDR3 length: 12
J gene: TRBJ2-3
V gene: TRBV19
CDR3 protein: CASSIPPDTQYF

CDR3 length: 16
J gene: TRBJ1-1
V gene: TRBV7-3
CDR3 protein: CASTNWEGATNTEAFF

CDR3 length: 13
J gene: TRBJ2-7
V gene: TRBV20-1
CDR3 protein: CSTLTGGNYEQYF

CDR3 length: 13
J gene: TRBJ2-5
V gene: TRBV11-2
CDR3 protein: CASSLGWEETQYF

CDR3 length: 15
J gene: TRBJ2-7
V gene: TRBV25-1
CDR3 protein: CAIRSGRAGLYEQYF